The 18 T cell receptor beta chains below come from one sample, sequenced in a study of OX40 agonist ivuxolimab in advanced cancers. Profiled with immunoSEQ multiplex PCR; TCRdb holds only in-frame clones, not every one. Of about 80,000 clones listed, roughly 92% are singletons. Sequenced here: CD4+ or CD8+ T cells sorted from blood, sampled in a trial of the OX40 agonist ivuxolimab. Source of these receptors: an adult with an advanced solid tumor such as melanoma, head and neck, liver or kidney cancer.

Details on this clone: A junction end diverges from the germline sequence, so it may reflect a read error. The J gene is TRBJ2-3, the V gene TRBV7-7; unclear D gene. CDR3 length: 13 residues. In germline, CDR1 is SSHAT, CDR2 FNYEAQ (reference sequence). Here the CDR3 reads CASSSRRVDTQYF. As DNA, the CDR3 is TGTGCTAGCAGCTCCCGCCGGGTAGATACGCAGTATTTT.

The chain employs TRBV4-1 and TRBJ1-5; TRBD1 matches 10 bases. The ends lost 4 bases at V and 7 bases at J; junction bases unmatched: 16. Germline assignment: CDR1 MGHRA and CDR2 YSYEKL. The CDR3 sequence is 18 residues long. This CDR3 is CASSRSGTGEGRGQPQHF. The CDR3, as DNA: TGCGCCAGCAGCCGTTCCGGGACAGGGGAAGGTCGAGGACAGCCCCAGCATTTT.

The CDR3 spells CASTFRGSGANVLTF. CDR3 bases: TGTGCCAGCACCTTCAGGGGTTCTGGGGCCAACGTCCTGACTTTC. The chain joins TRBV5-6 to TRBJ2-6, with D perhaps matching TRBD1 (6 bases). This CDR3 has 15 amino acids. Germline V gene lookup returns CDR1 SGHDT and CDR2 YYEEEE. Trimming cost V 6 bases and J 1 base, with 11 bases left between them. Drawing the rest from reference TRBV5-6 and TRBJ2-6, the complete variable domain is DAGVTQSPTHLIKTRGQQVTLRCSPKSGHDTVSWYQQALGQGPQFIFQYYEEEERQRGNFPDRFSGHQFPNYSSELNVNALLLGDSALYLCASTFRGSGANVLTFGAGSRLTVL.

The CDR3 region has the DNA TGTGCCAGCAGTTCCGGGGTGGGGGGTAATGAAAAACTGTTTTTT. Its translation is CASSSGVGGNEKLFF. The chain is built from TRBV7-2 and TRBJ1-4; D possibly corresponds to TRBD1 (5 bases). The CDR3 extends over 15 amino acids. V was shortened by 6 bases and J by 4 bases, with 15 bases between the two germline ends. Germline assignment: CDR1 SGHTA and CDR2 FQGNSA.

The chain has TRBV6-1 and TRBJ2-7, with no clear D. This CDR3 spans 12 amino acids. V gave up 4 bases and J gave up 5 bases, with 9 bases separating them. Germline V gene data show CDR1 as MNHNS and CDR2 as SASEGT. The CDR3 is CASSVQENEQYF. The CDR3 DNA is TGTGCCAGCAGTGTCCAGGAGAACGAGCAGTACTTC.

This clone has a single count. The chain employs TRBV2 and TRBJ2-5; 7 bases match TRBD2. Trimming took 8 bases from V and 1 from J; bases not matched to a gene: 10. This CDR3 comprises 15 residues. The germline gives CDR1 SNHLY, CDR2 FYNNEI. The DNA for the CDR3 is TGTGCCAGCCGGCTAACGCGGGGGATCCAAGAGACCCAGTACTTC. This translates into CASRLTRGIQETQYF.

V is TRBV7-9 and J is TRBJ2-1, with TRBD2 matching over 12 bases. The junction had 15 bases not matched to a gene; V was cut back by 5 bases and J by 13 bases. Germline CDR1 is SEHNR and CDR2 is FQNEAQ (reference sequence). CDR3 length: 16 residues. CDR3 in amino acids: CASSAGLAGSQFRQFF. DNA for the CDR3: TGTGCCAGCAGCGCAGGACTAGCGGGATCTCAATTTCGACAGTTCTTC.

This chain links TRBV7-2 with TRBJ2-3; 7 bases are a match to TRBD1. This CDR3 has 14 residues. Germline CDR1 reads SGHTA; CDR2 reads FQGNSA. Losses at the gene ends were 5 bases for V and 4 bases for J; bases not matched to a gene: 6. The CDR3 spells CASSQNRGADTQYF. The CDR3 DNA reads TGTGCCAGCAGCCAAAACAGGGGAGCAGATACGCAGTATTTT.

The rearrangement links TRBV29-1 to TRBJ1-1; no definite D call. Trimming took 4 bases from V and 1 from J, leaving 19 bases between them. This CDR3 is built from 16 residues. The germline V gene encodes CDR1 SQVTM and CDR2 ANQGSEA. Written as DNA, the CDR3 is TGCAGCGTTGTGTATAGTCAACTGGTACGGAACACTGAAGCTTTCTTT. This encodes CSVVYSQLVRNTEAFF.

The chain employs TRBV7-9 and TRBJ2-7; 9 nucleotides agree with TRBD2. The CDR3 is 14 residues long. Trimming at V came to 6 bases and at J to 2 bases, leaving 5 bases not matched to a gene. Germline loops: CDR1 SEHNR, CDR2 FQNEAQ (reference sequence). DNA for the CDR3: TGTGCCAGCAGGACTAGCGGAAGACCCTACGAGCAGTACTTC. It encodes CASRTSGRPYEQYF.

This clone was observed once. The J gene is TRBJ2-7, the V gene TRBV5-5, with D perhaps TRBD1 (6 bases). Germline CDR1 SGHKS, CDR2 YYEKEE (reference sequence). V lost 3 bases and J 1 base, leaving 14 bases between the germline ends. There are 15 residues in the CDR3. The CDR3 is CASSSGQTISYEQYF. As DNA, the CDR3 is TGTGCCAGCAGCTCCGGACAGACCATTTCCTACGAGCAGTACTTC. The entire variable domain, with the rest obtained from reference TRBV5-5 and TRBJ2-7, is as follows: DAGVTQSPTHLIKTRGQQVTLRCSPISGHKSVSWYQQVLGQGPQFIFQYYEKEERGRGNFPDRFSARQFPNYSSELNVNALLLGDSALYLCASSSGQTISYEQYFGPGTRLTVT.

This chain links TRBV25-1 with TRBJ1-2; D is undetermined. The V end was cut by 2 bases, the J end by 3 bases, with 10 bases between. CDR3 length: 14 residues. CDR1 is MGHDK and CDR2 is SYGVNS in the germline V gene. Here the CDR3 reads CASSEGGRYYGYTF. The CDR3 DNA reads TGTGCCAGCAGTGAAGGAGGACGGTACTATGGCTACACCTTC.

The chain links TRBV7-9 to TRBJ2-2; TRBD2 matches at 13 bases. The V segment lost 7 bases and the J segment 4 bases; nucleotides outside the gene matches: 9. The CDR3 consists of 17 residues. The V gene's germline CDR1 is SEHNR and CDR2 FQNEAQ (reference sequence). The CDR3 spells CASIVAGTSGITGELFF. DNA for the CDR3: TGTGCCAGCATCGTCGCCGGGACTAGCGGGATCACCGGGGAGCTGTTTTTT.

The CDR3 protein is CASVAGGTVNQPQHF. DNA of the CDR3: TGTGCCAGCGTGGCAGGGGGGACTGTCAATCAGCCCCAGCATTTT. The genes are TRBV2 and TRBJ1-5, with 7 bases that match TRBD1. This CDR3 is 15 amino acids long. The V and J ends lost 8 bases and 3 bases, in that order; junction bases with no gene match: 10. Germline V gene data show CDR1 as SNHLY and CDR2 as FYNNEI.

Concerning this clone: Other DNA sequences within the sample encode an identical CDR3. This CDR3 reads CASRGQGAGELFF. The DNA for the CDR3 is TGTGCCAGCAGGGGACAGGGCGCCGGGGAGCTGTTTTTT. This chain uses TRBV2 with TRBJ2-2, with TRBD1 matching over 9 bases. The CDR3 is made up of 13 amino acids. Germline CDR1 SNHLY, CDR2 FYNNEI. Trimming at V came to 6 bases and at J to 6 bases, leaving 2 bases not matched to a gene. The full variable domain, its missing parts supplied by reference TRBV2 and TRBJ2-2, is EPEVTQTPSHQVTQMGQEVILRCVPISNHLYFYWYRQILGQKVEFLVSFYNNEISEKSEIFDDQFSVERPDGSNFTLKIRSTKLEDSAMYFCASRGQGAGELFFGEGSRLTVL.

This clone was recorded once. This chain joins TRBV5-6 and TRBJ2-1; 8 bases fit TRBD2. This CDR3 has 17 amino acids. The J segment lost 0 bases and the V segment lost 5 bases, leaving 10 bases of the junction unmatched. CDR1 is SGHDT, CDR2 YYEEEE, per germline. CDR3 nucleotides: TGTGCCAGCAGTTCACGGACTAGCCGATACTCCTACAATGAGCAGTTCTTC. This sequence encodes CASSSRTSRYSYNEQFF.

The chain joins TRBV7-9 to TRBJ2-3, with no clear D. The V end was cut by 1 base, the J end by 3 bases, with 14 bases between. This CDR3 spans 16 amino acids. The V gene's germline CDR1 is SEHNR and CDR2 FQNEAQ (reference sequence). The CDR3 loop reads CASSLVSIGETDTQYF. In DNA, the CDR3 is TGTGCCAGCAGCTTAGTGAGTATAGGCGAAACAGATACGCAGTATTTT.

CDR3 loop: CALGDNEKLFF. The DNA for the CDR3 is TGTGCCTTGGGGGATAATGAAAAACTGTTTTTT. The rearrangement uses TRBV28 and TRBJ1-4; tentatively, D is TRBD1 (5 bases). CDR1 and CDR2 (germline): MDHEN, SYDVKM. The CDR3 is made up of 11 amino acids. V was pared by 11 bases and J by 4 bases, with 8 bases between.